One sample yielded the 6 T cell receptor beta chains listed below, sequenced in a study of T cell repertoires in cytomegalovirus infection. Via MiXCR, TCRdb re-called the reads, giving one row per CDR3 protein. This sample yields roughly 760,000 distinct CDR3 sequences, of which approximately 40% are seen a single time; around 2.8% belongs to the top ten. The sequencing input was PBMCs. Receptor source: a human donor in good health (CMV status not recorded). Some clones in this sample may be carry-over from other donors' samples.

The chain links TRBV6-6 to TRBJ1-1; D not certain. The V end lost 0 bases, the J end lost 2 bases, and 7 bases lay between the germline ends. The CDR3 length is 14 residues. From germline, CDR1 is MNHNY and CDR2 SVGAGI (reference sequence). CDR3 in amino acids: CASSYSPGNTEAFF. CDR3 DNA sequence: TGTGCCAGCAGTTACTCTCCAGGAAACACTGAAGCTTTCTTT.

This chain connects TRBV7-2 to TRBJ1-4; 7 positions match TRBD1. The CDR3 runs to 15 residues. J was trimmed by 5 bases and V by 6 bases; bases with no gene match: 9. From germline, CDR1 is SGHTA and CDR2 FQGNSA. CDR3 sequence (DNA): TGTGCCAGCAGTCTTCCGGGACAGCTGAATGAAAAACTGTTTTTT. Its translation: CASSLPGQLNEKLFF.

On this clonotype itself: At one of its ends the junction is not consistent with the germline gene, which may arise from a read error. The chain recombines TRBV6-5 with TRBJ2-7; 8 bases match TRBD2. This CDR3 has 14 residues. CDR1 is MNHEY, CDR2 SVGAGI, per germline. CDR3 protein: CASIYGAGGYEQYF. CDR3 nucleotides: TGTGCCAGCATTTACGGGGCGGGAGGCTACGAGCAGTACTTC.

This clonotype was recorded a few times. The chain is built from TRBV10-3 and TRBJ2-7; tentatively, D is TRBD2 (6 bases). Germline loops: CDR1 ENHRY, CDR2 SYGVKD. This CDR3 has 14 residues. V lost 0 bases, J lost 4 bases, and 10 bases lay in between. This CDR3 reads CAISESGGVYEQYF. In DNA form, the CDR3 reads TGTGCCATCAGTGAGTCGGGAGGAGTATACGAGCAGTACTTC.

This clonotype was seen only a few times. The chain is built from TRBV12-3 or TRBV12-4 and TRBJ1-6; D is unclear. This CDR3 contains 13 residues. With 0 bases removed from V and 11 bases from J, the gap between germline ends came to 8 bases. The CDR3 reads CASSLAGMTPLHF. CDR3 coding DNA: TGTGCCAGCAGTTTAGCGGGAATGACACCCCTCCACTTT.

Points on this clonotype: The missing conserved phenylalanine or tryptophan at the end of this CDR3 makes a read error likely. The gene calls are TRBV12-3 or TRBV12-4 and TRBJ1-5; no reliable D call. The V and J ends lost 8 bases and 12 bases respectively, with 20 bases between them. The CDR3 consists of 13 residues. The CDR3 reads CASPRGSLGRQHL. The CDR3 DNA reads TGTGCCAGCCCCCGGGGAAGTCTAGGGCGCCAGCATTTG.